The following is a T cell receptor beta chain sequence with its context. No cognate antigen has been identified for it. No base quality information exists; no much larger clone differs at one position. V and J lose 0 bases and 0 bases, and a span of 24 bases separates them. The germline V gene (reference sequence) sets CDR1 to LNHDA and CDR2 to SQIVND. From its cysteine to its phenylalanine, the CDR3 spans 21 amino acids. CDR3 DNA is the only sequence kept; it has 63 bases, read in frame from the first base. This entry belongs to a study of cytomegalovirus exposure and HLA in healthy donors (dated 2017 in TCRdb). Regarding the study in general: An earlier analysis of around 600 of the donors reported more than 250 Gb of sequence data and 117 million unique TCR beta sequences from about 200 million T cells. An early release covering roughly 600 HLA-typed donors comprised about 300 gigabases of sequencing data and around 80 million unique TCR sequences. The genetic ancestry cluster associated with self-reported Caucasian donors included 81% of the roughly 400 genotyped donors. The study aimed to test whether signatures of past pathogen exposure could be identified by cataloging public T cell receptors. Using immunosequencing, the study profiled T cell repertoires from roughly 650 subjects and related those repertoires to cytomegalovirus serostatus. Besides the first cohort of approximately 710 subjects, a separate validation cohort made up of roughly 120 different subjects was used. To predict cytomegalovirus infection status, the study combined high-throughput TCR immunosequencing, statistical association of individual TCRs with disease status, and machine learning. A later analysis re-analyzed previously published TCR beta repertoires from 600 to 850 donors and added high-resolution HLA genotyping to study TCR occurrence patterns. In the later analysis, no new phenotypic data were used to find candidate immune exposures; instead, reliance was placed on TCR beta sequences and their occurrence across donors. In an earlier analysis of over 550 of the donors, high-throughput TCR beta sequencing was used to judge whether each TCR beta V gene segment behaved as functional or pseudogenic. Donor age, sex, ethnicity and CMV serostatus were collected together with the repertoire data. In a later genetic analysis, genome-wide SNP genotypes for about three fifths of the 666 donors were used, and that subset was treated as a discovery cohort. All discovery cohort repertoires had been generated using a single sequencing platform. Both class I and class II loci were covered by HLA typing, at four-digit resolution. Typing coverage varied by locus: roughly 620-640 donors for A, B, C, DRB1 and DQB1; roughly 560 for DQA1; more than 600 for DPA1; 450 to 480 for DPB1. Roughly five DR-DQ haplotypes were treated as single units for association and clustering because of strong linkage in the cohort. Across 398 genotyped donors of the cohort, an average of about 200,000 unique TCR beta nucleotide sequences per donor were sequenced, and roughly 17% of those sequences were non-productive.

The cohort consisted of 600 to 750 healthy bone marrow donors. At the time of sampling, all cohort members were nominally healthy, though unrecorded immune exposures were likely present. The donor tested CMV seronegative, placing the donor among the 350 or so seronegative members of the cohort. Each donor provided a peripheral blood sample, and peripheral blood mononuclear cells were used for TCR beta sequencing. The Qiagen DNeasy Blood Extraction Kit was used to extract genomic DNA from the blood cell samples. The study at large found these results: The earlier analysis of fewer than 750 of the donors excluded fewer than 20 rarely observed V segments, including chromosome 9 orphons, because counts were too low. A total of fewer than 200 TCR beta chains were listed by the study as associated with cytomegalovirus. Because the 87-base-pair reads could not distinguish some IMGT-functional V segments, including TRBV6-2 and TRBV6-3, those segments were excluded. Sequencing depth was assumed to be roughly uniform across donors in the presence/absence analyses, though that assumption may not hold. The authors suggested that the approach could potentially be generalized to other disease states and immunological phenotypes. According to a later analysis, TCR association rates differed among HLA loci, with DRB1 alleles showing the most associated TCRs and HLA-C alleles showing the fewest. Compared with the 666-donor mean, donors in an Asian-associated ancestry cluster had fewer N-insertions in productive TCRs, according to a later genetic analysis. Specific HLA alleles were associated with 18,000 or so TCR beta sequences at a false discovery rate of 0.05 in a later analysis. Linkage disequilibrium might explain the correlated functional status among segregating V segments, but an unknown experimental factor could not be ruled out. Only TCR beta chains were sequenced in this cohort, and the absence of alpha or paired-chain data limited detectable features. Most CMV-associated TCR beta chains appeared to be HLA-restricted in a later analysis, and the HLA associations seemed to be driven largely by CMV exposure. The only immune exposure information available for the cohort was CMV serostatus. While some public TCRs were present in many individuals, most TCR sequences turned up only very rarely across donors. In both the original and validation cohorts, the classifier was reported to diagnose cytomegalovirus status with high specificity and sensitivity. A cluster of highly shared sequence variants was judged likely to represent a technical artifact of the sequencing pipeline. A further reported finding was that TCR beta sequences accurately predicted the HLA-A and HLA-B alleles for most subjects in the first cohort. In an earlier analysis of 587 of the donors, most TCR beta V segments appeared in productive rearrangements about 90% or about 30% of the time, broadly matching IMGT annotations. In a later analysis, several top co-occurrence clusters were reported to appear linked to parvovirus B19, influenza, CMV and Epstein-Barr virus. Three of the identified cytomegalovirus-associated TCR beta chains were confirmed in vitro to be specific for cytomegalovirus antigens. When HLA alleles, especially DR and DQ, strongly co-occurred, TCR associations were difficult to assign to individual alleles. Because HLA typing was missing for some donors at each locus, association tests included only the typed subset. In a later analysis, HLA-associated TCR beta chains were found to be more clonally expanded and to have lower generation probabilities than equally common non-associated chains. V-gene and J-gene trimming of TCR beta chains was associated with a missense DCLRE1C variant in a later genetic analysis, and the association was replicated in an independent cohort.

Receptor amplification or capture employed the immunoSEQ multiplex PCR assay. For the multiplex PCR, a mixture combining 60 forward primers for TCR Vbeta segments and 13 reverse primers for TCR Jbeta segments was used. The CDR3 region of rearranged TCR beta genes was amplified from genomic DNA with a multiplex PCR assay. The Illumina HiSeq System was used to sequence the amplified TCR beta libraries as 87-base-pair reads. Per the source publication's procedure: Across the roughly 640 repertoires, a later analysis counted approximately 83 million unique TCR beta chains, around 11 million of which were shared by at least two donors. Raw reads were error-corrected and collapsed into unique sequences with a nearest-neighbor algorithm that merged closely related sequences to remove PCR and sequencing errors. CDR3 sequences were aligned to IMGT reference sequences to assign V, D and J gene segments. For a sequence to be retained, a match of at least six nucleotides was required to both a V gene segment and a J gene segment. Rearrangements were classified as productive when the CDR3 lacked stop codons and remained in frame with V and J, and all other rearrangements were classified as non-productive. CDR3 was defined according to IMGT convention as the region running from the second conserved V-encoded cysteine to the conserved J-encoded phenylalanine. Sequences without an unambiguous match to a single V gene segment were excluded from the earlier analysis of a few hundred of the donors. In an earlier analysis of approximately 560 of the donors, a V segment was called functional when productive rearrangements were above 56.7%, and segregating when the standard deviation between donors exceeded 5%. A statistical classification framework was developed to diagnose cytomegalovirus status using the catalog of TCR beta chain sequences. In a later analysis, TCR nucleotide sequences were compared against IMGT/GENE-DB human TR gene sequences so that V and J genes could be assigned. A later analysis assigned CDR3 sequences and most-parsimonious VDJ recombination scenarios with the TCRdist pipeline. In a later analysis, each TCR beta chain was defined by its CDR3 amino acid sequence together with its V-gene family, and reads lacking a unique V-gene family were excluded. A later analysis removed 592 highly shared, low-generation-probability nucleotide sequences to deal with suspected cross-contamination and a sequencing artifact. For each public chain, a later analysis derived a clonal expansion index from normalized ranks of inferred template counts within each repertoire. Generation probabilities in a later analysis came from a VDJ recombination model fitted to out-of-frame rearrangements, and those results were checked against IGoR. In a later analysis, TCR-TCR, TCR-HLA and TCR-CMV co-occurrence was scored with hypergeometric tests, and a repertoire-size bias correction was applied to TCR pairs. False discovery rates were estimated in a later analysis by permuting HLA or CMV assignments 20 times. In a later analysis, co-occurring TCRs were grouped using DBSCAN, and TCRdist sequence similarity was added for clustering within HLA-allele-positive subsets. For co-occurrence clustering, repertoires with fewer than 30,000 or more than 120,000 public chains were excluded, along with 4 to 6 repertoires with anomalous nucleotide sharing. In TCRdb, the immuneACCESS table is reduced to in-frame sequences with V and J assigned. These tables do not hold every clone; where another copy was compared, an unresolved V gene accounts for under half, and the others remain unexplained. D and trimming come from the DNA, and the V and J calls and clone size come from that table. The sample data list fewer than 100,000 clones, and 70% to 80% of these were observed just once. Approximately 3.5% of the sample belongs to the ten largest clones.

The sequencing input was PBMCs. The chain uses TRBV19 and TRBJ2-4, with TRBD1 tentatively as D gene (6 bases match). This receptor was obtained from a man aged 35-49 years in good health and CMV-seronegative. At the DNA level, the sequence is TGTGCCAGTAGTATAGAAACCCTACAGGGTGGTAAGGGCTTAGCCAAAAACATTCAGTACTTC. Its protein reads: CASSIETLQGGKGLAKNIQYF.